This TCR beta chain was sequenced during a study of T cells in Graves' hyperthyroidism and ophthalmopathy. There are a few counts of this clonotype. Its specificity is not known. Patients showing uncontrolled infection, other autoimmune disease, pregnancy or lactation were ineligible. Study outcomes and limitations: Patients with ophthalmopathy were separated from those with stable hyperthyroidism by a 13 V-J model.

What was amplified from RNA transcripts were TCR beta CDR3 regions. The study used the HTBI primer set for a first-round RT-PCR of the TCR CDR3. A single record per CDR3 protein comes from TCRdb applying MiXCR to the multiplex PCR reads. The repertoire includes approximately 560,000 distinct CDR3 sequences, roughly 14% of them detected once, and roughly 7.3% sits in the top ten. The CDR3 length is 15 residues. V dropped 5 bases and J dropped 5 bases, with 18 bases sitting between them. Germline V CDR1 and CDR2: MNHNS, SASEGT. The chain links TRBV6-1 to TRBJ1-2; unclear D gene. The sequenced sample consisted of blood. The TCR originated in a woman in her 30s with Graves' hyperthyroidism. The CDR3 DNA sequence: TGTGCCAGCAGTAATCTAGCGGGGAAGGGATATGGCTACACCTTC. Residues: CASSNLAGKGYGYTF.